This T cell receptor beta chain was recorded in a study of T cells in Graves' hyperthyroidism and ophthalmopathy. Findings and limits, study-wide: A median about 6 months before onset, the model predicted ophthalmopathy. Blood also carried most thyroid clonotypes expanded above 0.001.

A Clinical Activity Score of at least 3, a NOSPECS grade of at least 4 and a duration under 3 months were recorded in the ophthalmopathy patients. The PBMCs had their origin in less than 13 ml of fresh peripheral blood. Researchers took RNA transcripts and amplified the TCR beta CDR3 regions from them. The TCR CDR3 first-round RT-PCR relied on the HTBI primer set. TCRdb recomputed calls from the multiplex PCR reads with MiXCR, one row per CDR3 protein. Of fewer than 250,000 distinct CDR3 sequences detected, approximately 25% appear once; the ten largest clones hold roughly 32%. This clonotype has at least ten counts. Its cognate antigen is unknown. The material sequenced was blood. This TCR came from a woman in her forties with Graves' ophthalmopathy.

CDR3 coding DNA: TGCGCCAGCAGACCGGGGACGGCTAGCTCCTACGAGCAGTACTTC. It is translated as CASRPGTASSYEQYF. V usage is TRBV5-1 and J usage is TRBJ2-7; D could derive from TRBD1 or TRBD2 (5 bases each). Germline V gives CDR1 SGHRS, CDR2 YFSETQ. Between the trimmed V and J ends, which lost 5 bases and 0 bases, there was a span of 15 bases. CDR3 length equals 15 residues.